This T cell receptor (beta chain) was captured in a study of identical twins. V lost 5 bases, J lost 6 bases, and 14 bases lay in between. This CDR3 spans 15 amino acids. Per germline, CDR1 SGHAT and CDR2 FQNNGV. As regards this clonotype: Its specificity is unknown.

Findings and limits, study-wide: Conclusions were drawn cross-sectionally by statistical analysis, without following the same donors.

Template switching added a universal primer binding site, and final cDNA carried unique molecular identifiers. TCRdb re-analysed the 5' RACE reads in MiXCR, keeping a single row per CDR3 protein. This table holds around 340,000 distinct CDR3 sequences, 7% to 9.5% found once. Sample: naive T cells sorted from blood. The gene calls are TRBV11-2 and TRBJ2-6, with TRBD1 as a possible D gene (5 bases). This clonotype originated in a woman between 45 and 60 years old in good health. The DNA for the CDR3 is TGTGCCAGCAGCCGACAGCCGCTCGAGGCCAACGTCCTGACTTTC. Translated, it gives CASSRQPLEANVLTF.